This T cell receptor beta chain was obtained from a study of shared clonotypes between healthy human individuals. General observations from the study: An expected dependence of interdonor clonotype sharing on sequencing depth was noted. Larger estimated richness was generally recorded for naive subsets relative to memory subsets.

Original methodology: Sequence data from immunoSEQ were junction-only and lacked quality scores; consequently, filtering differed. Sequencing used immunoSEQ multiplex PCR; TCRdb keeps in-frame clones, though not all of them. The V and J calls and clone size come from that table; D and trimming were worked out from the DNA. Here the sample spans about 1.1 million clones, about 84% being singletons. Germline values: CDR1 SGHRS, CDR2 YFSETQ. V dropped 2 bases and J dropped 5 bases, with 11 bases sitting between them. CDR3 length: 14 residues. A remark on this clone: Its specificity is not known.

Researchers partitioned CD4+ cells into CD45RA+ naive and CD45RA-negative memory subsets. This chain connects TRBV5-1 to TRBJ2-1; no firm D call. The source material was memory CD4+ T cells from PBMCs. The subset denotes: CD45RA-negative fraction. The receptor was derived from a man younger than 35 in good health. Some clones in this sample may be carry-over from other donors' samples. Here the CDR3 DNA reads TGCGCCAGCAGCTTTTTTGGGTCGGACAATGAGCAGTTCTTC. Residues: CASSFFGSDNEQFF.